This T cell receptor beta chain was sequenced during a study of Ad26.COV2.S vaccination and SARS-CoV-2 variants (dated by TCRdb to about 2021). Background for the entire study: Vaccine-arm donors came from COV1001, a multicentre, randomized, double-blind, placebo-controlled phase I-IIa trial of Ad26.COV2.S in healthy adults. Ad26.COV2.S was given intramuscularly at 5x10^10 or 1x10^11 viral particles, as a single shot or as two shots 56 days apart. TCRbeta repertoire sequencing was used to assess the specificity and breadth of SARS-CoV-2-reactive T cell receptors after Ad26.COV2.S vaccination. A total of around 32 samples were included in the TCR-sequenced set, comprising around 19 Ad26.COV2.S vaccine recipients, 5 placebo recipients and 8 SARS-CoV-2 convalescent individuals. Trial participants were randomized into five groups of five, in which low-dose or high-dose Ad26.COV2.S was given once or twice, or placebo was given on both occasions. Investigators remained blinded to trial group allocation during experiments and outcome assessment. Here is what the overall study found, with its caveats: After vaccination, substantial breadth of spike-specific CD8+ and CD4+ T cell responses was reported. The study lacked the statistical power to compare responses across vaccine doses or regimens. Vaccine and placebo recipients had comparable non-spike TCR breadth, which fits with the vaccine containing only spike. Higher spike-specific TCR breadth was observed in Ad26.COV2.S recipients than in placebo recipients (P = 0.0014). The authors noted that the TCR breadth and depth analyses may have underestimated total T cell responses.

A word on this clone: Which antigen it targets is not known. Base qualities were left out, and no much larger clone turns up one base away.

The treatment or condition label corresponds to: 15 to 20 received Ad26.COV2.S at low or high dose, single or two shots; 5 received placebo; per-sample allocation not given. Repertoires of vaccine and placebo recipients were sequenced from samples collected on day 63 after the first injection. In Cohort 1b, some 25 adults aged 18-55 years were enrolled at a single site in Boston, USA, between 29 July and 7 August 2020. As a vaccine, Ad26.COV2.S was a replication-incompetent adenovirus type 26 vector that expressed a prefusion-stabilized SARS-CoV-2 spike protein derived from the original Wuhan strain. The junction shows trimming of 6 bases on V and 4 bases on J, and the gene matches do not reach 5 bases of it. The CDR3 measures 13 amino acids from cysteine to phenylalanine. CDR3 DNA only is kept here, 39 bases in frame from base 1. As encoded in the germline V gene, CDR1 is SGHAT while CDR2 is FQNNGV.

TCRbeta CDR3 regions were sequenced with the immunoSEQ Assay. After extraction, genomic DNA underwent amplification by bias-controlled multiplex PCR, followed by high-throughput sequencing. The authors' pipeline ran thus. To quantify the absolute abundance of each unique TCRbeta CDR3 region, sequences were collapsed and filtered. T cell fraction was estimated by normalizing TCRbeta template counts to usable DNA, with usable DNA measured through amplification of reference genes found in all nucleated cells. Repertoire TCRs were annotated as SARS-CoV-2-specific when V gene, CDR3 amino acid sequence and J gene were exactly matched to a known reactive TCR set. The reference SARS-CoV-2 TCR set was obtained from MIRA and was filtered for enrichment in COVID-19-positive ImmuneCODE repertoires, whereby public or cross-reactive TCRs were removed. Using the MIRA antigens, annotated TCRs were further analysed by specific ORF or by position within an ORF. Depth was the summed frequency of annotated unique rearrangements, while breadth was defined as annotated unique rearrangements over total unique productive rearrangements. Two-sided Wilcoxon rank-sum tests were applied when comparing TCR breadth between groups. The clones in this table, taken by TCRdb from immuneACCESS, are in-frame only. Not every clone is retained; where verified, under half of the shortfall comes from an unresolved V gene, and the cause of the rest is unknown. V and J calls and clone size are those listed in that table; D and trimming were worked out from the DNA. The sample table contains under 550,000 clones; only one count was recorded for more than 75% of them. Around 3.6% of the sample is in the top ten clones.

This chain joins TRBV11-2 to TRBJ1-2, with 7 central nucleotides matching TRBD1. The sequencing here drew on peripheral blood, taken in a trial of Ad26.COV2.S vaccine versus placebo. The origin of this receptor is a person aged 18-65 years who received the Ad26.COV2.S COVID-19 vaccine or a placebo. The CDR3 reads CASSYDRVYGYTF. The nucleotides are TGTGCCAGCAGTTACGACAGGGTCTATGGCTACACCTTC.